The T cell receptor (beta chain) under discussion was sequenced for a study of HIV-infected patients and healthy controls. Via MiXCR, TCRdb re-called the 5' RACE reads, giving one row per CDR3 protein. The sample lists tens of thousands of distinct CDR3 sequences, under 25% occurring once. Between the trimmed V and J ends, which lost 1 base and 7 bases, there was a span of 14 bases. Germline V gene sequence: CDR1 SQVTM, CDR2 ANQGSEA. The CDR3 contains 14 residues. The sequence was obtained from a human donor in good health. Specimen: CD4+ T cells from blood. The chain carries TRBV29-1 and TRBJ1-5, with a possible D match to TRBD1 (6 bases). CDR3 protein: CSVEVSGVGQPQHF. In DNA, the CDR3 is TGCAGCGTTGAAGTCTCAGGGGTGGGCCAGCCCCAGCATTTT.